This T cell receptor beta chain stems from a study of vaccination effects on CD4 cells after COVID-19. Study as a whole: Researchers obtained post-vaccine samples at a median of 72 days past the second dose.

V trimming: 4 bases; J trimming: 5 bases; junction bases outside the gene matches: 6. CDR1 is MNHEY and CDR2 is SVGAGI in the germline V gene. There are 16 residues in the CDR3. Points from the study as a whole: Cross-reactivity toward common cold coronaviruses was confined to only 1 of 255 vaccine-induced clones in healthy vaccinees.

TCRdb keeps only in-frame clones here, not all; method: immunoSEQ multiplex PCR. The sample lists approximately 30,000 clones; about 80% were seen once. ViraFEST expansion of antigen-specific CD4+ T cells with viral peptide pools preceded sequencing. Culture proceeded for approximately 10 days, and CD4+ T cells were then isolated. Of the BNT162b2 and mRNA-1273 vaccines, participants received two doses of one or the other. In the vaccine recipients, nucleocapsid antibodies were negative and there was no prior SARS-CoV-2 infection. Culturing of a few million PBMC per well took place with around 10 IU/ml IL-2 and 10 ug/ml peptides. As regards this clone: Antigen unknown.

The V call is TRBV6-5, the J call TRBJ2-1; 12 bases match TRBD1. Sample: CD4+ T cells from PBMCs cultured with HCoV-NL63 spike peptides, taken after COVID-19 vaccination. The clonotype comes from a human donor who received a COVID-19 vaccine. Some clones in this sample may be carry-over from other donors' samples. CDR3: CASSSPGQGAHNEQFF. As DNA, the CDR3 is TGTGCCAGCAGTTCGCCGGGACAGGGGGCCCACAATGAGCAGTTCTTC.